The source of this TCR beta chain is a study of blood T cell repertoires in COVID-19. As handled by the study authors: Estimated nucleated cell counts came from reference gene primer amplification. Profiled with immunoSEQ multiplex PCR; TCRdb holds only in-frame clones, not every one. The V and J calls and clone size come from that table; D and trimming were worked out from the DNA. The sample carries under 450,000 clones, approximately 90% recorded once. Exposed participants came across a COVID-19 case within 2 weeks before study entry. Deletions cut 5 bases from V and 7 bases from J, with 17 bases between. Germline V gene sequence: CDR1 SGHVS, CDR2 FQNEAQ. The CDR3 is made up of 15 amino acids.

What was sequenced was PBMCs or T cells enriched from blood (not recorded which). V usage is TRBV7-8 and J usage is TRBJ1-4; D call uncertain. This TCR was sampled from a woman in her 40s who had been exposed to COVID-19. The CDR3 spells CASSEAGPGGEKLFF. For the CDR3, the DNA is TGTGCCAGCAGCGAAGCAGGTCCTGGTGGTGAAAAACTGTTTTTT.